This TCR beta chain was captured in a study of T cells expressing NK-cell markers. Overall study: It was from sorted CD3+CD56+NKG2C+, CD3+CD56+NKG2C- and CD3+CD56-NKG2C+ T cells that TCR beta repertoires came. General observations from the study: Topping the CD3+CD56-NKG2C+ fraction as well were these clonotypes, in a few donors.

TCRdb reanalyzed the 5' RACE reads, giving one entry per CDR3 protein sequence and no DNA. The sample table sets out approximately 550,000 distinct CDR3 sequences. As regards this clonotype: Antigen unknown.

The specimen was blood T cells: a sorted CD56 or NKG2C T cell subset, CD4+ or CD8+ T cells, or bulk PBMC T cells (not recorded which). This TCR derives from a young man in good health.

CDR3: CASFFARGNTIYF. The chain combines TRBV12-3 or TRBV12-4 with TRBJ1-3. There are 13 residues in the CDR3.